This TCR beta chain was identified in a study of shared clonotypes between healthy human individuals. This clone turned up a few times. Genomic DNA of every subset was divided equally among multiple immunoSEQ plates. This table comes from immunoSEQ multiplex PCR, and its TCRdb copy is limited to in-frame clones, with some not included. The sample yields some 240,000 clones, approximately 70% seen once. This CDR3 spans 18 amino acids. Trimming removed 7 bases from V and 5 bases from J, with 27 bases in between. Germline assignment: CDR1 MGHRA and CDR2 YSYEKL. Sequencing input: memory CD4+ T cells sorted from blood. Subset of the sample: CD45RA-negative fraction. The clonotype originates from a man aged 25-40 years in good health. The chain combines TRBV4-1 with TRBJ2-1, with D possibly being TRBD2 (5 bases). The CDR3 bases are TGCGCCAGCAAGACTGCTGCCGGACTTGGGAGCCGAAACAATGAGCAGTTCTTC. This codes for CASKTAAGLGSRNNEQFF.